This T cell receptor (beta chain) was sequenced for a study of T cell clones after liver transplantation. Study-wide context: Samples came from ITN030ST, which attempted immunosuppression withdrawal within 2 years of liver transplantation. Study-wide results and caveats: Graft donor-reactive T cells possibly entered the graft instead of undergoing deletion.

Germline-derived CDR1 and CDR2 are SGHRS and YFSETQ. The length of the CDR3 is 14 residues. The V segment lost 7 bases and the J segment 4 bases; nucleotides outside the gene matches: 8. As for this clone: Its antigen remains unknown.

Sequencing used immunoSEQ multiplex PCR; TCRdb keeps in-frame clones, though not all of them. The repertoire holds 40,000 to 55,000 clones, with roughly 84% as singletons. This specimen consisted of CD4+ T cells from blood, obtained 24 months after liver transplant. This TCR was sampled from a human patient who received a liver transplant. T cells may partly derive from the graft donor. V gene TRBV5-1 combines with J gene TRBJ2-5; 9 bases are a match to TRBD2. Written as DNA, the CDR3 is TGCGCCAGCCTGCGTAGCGGGAGAGGAGAGACCCAGTACTTC. It codes for CASLRSGRGETQYF.